This is a list of T cell receptor beta chains from one sample in a study of OX40 agonist ivuxolimab in advanced cancers. Clones were sequenced by immunoSEQ multiplex PCR, and TCRdb holds only the in-frame ones, with some missing. The sample lists more than 65,000 clones; about 88% were seen once. Sequences were derived from CD4+ or CD8+ T cells sorted from blood, sampled in a trial of the OX40 agonist ivuxolimab. Every receptor here comes from an adult with an advanced solid tumor such as melanoma, head and neck, liver or kidney cancer. The CDR3 runs from the conserved cysteine through the conserved F or W. A D gene is named only where the DNA matches it firmly. Clone size, where shown, is once, few, many, or a class for clones that have expanded.

CDR3: CASIPGLAGYEQYF; DNA: TGTGCCAGCATTCCGGGACTAGCCGGCTACGAGCAGTACTTC; size: once; length: 14; J: TRBJ2-7; V: TRBV2; D: TRBD2
CDR3: CASSLVFGETQYF; DNA: TGTGCCAGCAGCTTAGTCTTCGGGGAGACCCAGTACTTC; size: once; length: 13; J: TRBJ2-5; V: TRBV11-2; D: -
CDR3: CASSEAGTSGETQYF; DNA: TGTGCCAGCAGTGAAGCCGGGACTAGCGGGGAGACCCAGTACTTC; size: -; length: 15; J: TRBJ2-5; V: TRBV2; D: TRBD2
CDR3: CSVESSGANVLTF; DNA: TGCAGCGTTGAGTCCTCTGGGGCCAACGTCCTGACTTTC; size: -; length: 13; J: TRBJ2-6; V: TRBV29-1; D: -
CDR3: CASSALAGAQETQYF; DNA: TGTGCCAGCAGCGCACTAGCGGGAGCCCAAGAGACCCAGTACTTC; size: -; length: 15; J: TRBJ2-5; V: TRBV9; D: TRBD2
CDR3: CASSYPRGGELFF; DNA: TGTGCCAGCAGTTACCCGAGGGGGGGGGAGCTGTTTTTT; size: -; length: 13; J: TRBJ2-2; V: TRBV6-5; D: -
CDR3: CASSLGGRAYEQYF; DNA: TGTGCCAGCAGCTTAGGAGGGAGAGCCTACGAGCAGTACTTC; size: -; length: 14; J: TRBJ2-7; V: TRBV7-6; D: -
CDR3: CASSVTQGSDIQYF; DNA: TGTGCCAGCAGTGTAACACAGGGGAGTGACATTCAGTACTTC; size: -; length: 14; J: TRBJ2-4; V: TRBV6-1; D: TRBD1
CDR3: CASSLGQGTYEQYF; DNA: TGCGCCAGCAGCCTTGGACAGGGTACCTACGAGCAGTACTTC; size: -; length: 14; J: TRBJ2-7; V: TRBV4-1; D: TRBD1
CDR3: CASSSGVREAFF; DNA: TGTGCCAGTAGTTCCGGGGTTAGAGAAGCTTTCTTT; size: -; length: 12; J: TRBJ1-1; V: TRBV19; D: -
CDR3: CASSPWGGSKTEAFF; DNA: TGTGCCAGCAGCCCCTGGGGGGGCAGTAAGACTGAAGCTTTCTTT; size: -; length: 15; J: TRBJ1-1; V: TRBV5-4; D: -
CDR3: CASSYMAGAKGTGELFF; DNA: TGTGCCAGCTCTTACATGGCGGGGGCCAAAGGCACCGGGGAGCTGTTTTTT; size: once; length: 17; J: TRBJ2-2; V: TRBV18; D: -
CDR3: CASSIAAGTQETQYF; DNA: TGTGCCAGTAGTATTGCCGCGGGAACCCAAGAGACCCAGTACTTC; size: -; length: 15; J: TRBJ2-5; V: TRBV19; D: -
CDR3: CATSGLAERYEQYF; DNA: TGTGCCACCTCAGGACTAGCGGAGCGCTACGAGCAGTACTTC; size: -; length: 14; J: TRBJ2-7; V: TRBV15; D: TRBD2
CDR3: CASSQGTTPYEQYF; DNA: TGTGCCAGCAGCCAAGGGACTACTCCCTACGAGCAGTACTTC; size: few; length: 14; J: TRBJ2-7; V: TRBV14; D: -
CDR3: CASSPHRVDGYTF; DNA: TGTGCCAGCAGCCCTCACAGGGTCGATGGCTACACCTTC; size: -; length: 13; J: TRBJ1-2; V: TRBV9; D: -
CDR3: CASSDRGPYYEQYF; DNA: TGTGCCAGCAGTGACCGGGGACCTTACTACGAGCAGTACTTC; size: -; length: 14; J: TRBJ2-7; V: TRBV2; D: -
CDR3: CASTQVGLGQVVYEQYF; DNA: TGTGCCAGCACCCAGGTTGGTTTGGGACAGGTCGTCTACGAGCAGTACTTC; size: -; length: 17; J: TRBJ2-7; V: TRBV2; D: TRBD1
CDR3: CASSFNVYEQYF; DNA: TGTGCCAGCAGTTTCAACGTCTACGAGCAGTACTTC; size: -; length: 12; J: TRBJ2-7; V: TRBV28; D: -
CDR3: CASSRTSGSYEQFF; DNA: TGTGCCAGTAGTCGGACTAGCGGGAGTTATGAGCAGTTCTTC; size: -; length: 14; J: TRBJ2-1; V: TRBV19; D: TRBD2
CDR3: CASSSDRVRETQYF; DNA: TGTGCCAGCAGTTCGGACAGGGTGCGGGAGACCCAGTACTTC; size: once; length: 14; J: TRBJ2-5; V: TRBV28; D: TRBD1
CDR3: CASSFGGVDEQFF; DNA: TGCGCCAGCAGCTTCGGAGGGGTCGATGAGCAGTTCTTC; size: -; length: 13; J: TRBJ2-1; V: TRBV5-4; D: -
CDR3: CASSRNRGPVNTEAFF; DNA: TGTGCCAGCAGCCGGAACAGGGGGCCGGTGAACACTGAAGCTTTCTTT; size: -; length: 16; J: TRBJ1-1; V: TRBV7-6; D: TRBD1
CDR3: CASSLDLATGNEQYF; DNA: TGTGCCAGCAGCTTAGACCTAGCAACCGGGAACGAGCAGTACTTC; size: -; length: 15; J: TRBJ2-7; V: TRBV5-4; D: -
CDR3: CASSEVPPGLNLDTQYF; DNA: TGTGCCAGCAGTGAAGTGCCTCCGGGACTGAACTTAGATACGCAGTATTTT; size: -; length: 17; J: TRBJ2-3; V: TRBV6-1; D: -
CDR3: CASSRDRNSVEQYF; DNA: TGTGCCAGTAGTCGGGACAGAAATAGTGTCGAGCAGTACTTC; size: -; length: 14; J: TRBJ2-7; V: TRBV19; D: TRBD1
CDR3: CSVRDRVQETQYF; DNA: TGCAGCGTTCGGGACAGGGTCCAAGAGACCCAGTACTTC; size: few; length: 13; J: TRBJ2-5; V: TRBV29-1; D: TRBD1
CDR3: CASRDGTDSGNTIYF; DNA: TGTGCCAGTAGGGACGGGACAGACTCTGGAAACACCATATATTTT; size: -; length: 15; J: TRBJ1-3; V: TRBV19; D: TRBD1
CDR3: CATQLAGVSYNEQFF; DNA: TGTGCCACCCAACTAGCGGGGGTTTCCTACAATGAGCAGTTCTTC; size: -; length: 15; J: TRBJ2-1; V: TRBV10-3; D: TRBD2
CDR3: CASSLTSGSYNEQFF; DNA: TGTGCCAGCAGCTTAACTAGCGGCTCATACAATGAGCAGTTCTTC; size: once; length: 15; J: TRBJ2-1; V: TRBV11-3; D: TRBD2
CDR3: CASSFLQGAGEQYF; DNA: TGTGCCAGCAGCTTCTTACAGGGGGCCGGCGAACAGTACTTC; size: -; length: 14; J: TRBJ2-7; V: TRBV11-2; D: TRBD1
CDR3: CASSQELGTGELFF; DNA: TGTGCCAGCAGCCAAGAACTAGGGACCGGGGAGCTGTTTTTT; size: -; length: 14; J: TRBJ2-2; V: TRBV14; D: -
CDR3: CASSLSSGNTGELFF; DNA: TGTGCCAGCAGTCTCTCTAGCGGGAACACCGGGGAGCTGTTTTTT; size: -; length: 15; J: TRBJ2-2; V: TRBV6-6; D: TRBD2
CDR3: CAINVQGPTDTQYF; DNA: TGTGCCATCAATGTGCAGGGGCCCACAGATACGCAGTATTTT; size: -; length: 14; J: TRBJ2-3; V: TRBV10-3; D: -
CDR3: CASSLGRGAYEQYF; DNA: TGTGCCAGCAGTCTCGGCAGGGGGGCCTACGAGCAGTACTTC; size: once; length: 14; J: TRBJ2-7; V: TRBV28; D: -
CDR3: CASSRTRSSYEQYF; DNA: TGTGCCAGTAGTAGGACTCGCAGCTCCTACGAGCAGTACTTC; size: -; length: 14; J: TRBJ2-7; V: TRBV19; D: -
CDR3: CASSRTEGTLGEQYF; DNA: TGTGCCAGTAGTCGGACGGAGGGAACCCTTGGCGAGCAGTACTTC; size: -; length: 15; J: TRBJ2-7; V: TRBV19; D: -
CDR3: CASSSGQRNTEAFF; DNA: TGTGCCAGCAGCTCGGGACAGCGAAACACTGAAGCTTTCTTT; size: few; length: 14; J: TRBJ1-1; V: TRBV5-4; D: TRBD1
CDR3: CASSFGSAGGNQPQHF; DNA: TGTGCCAGCAGCTTCGGTTCGGCAGGGGGCAATCAGCCCCAGCATTTT; size: -; length: 16; J: TRBJ1-5; V: TRBV5-6; D: -
CDR3: CASSVYLVYNEQFF; DNA: TGTGCCAGCAGTGTTTACCTAGTCTACAATGAGCAGTTCTTC; size: -; length: 14; J: TRBJ2-1; V: TRBV2; D: -
CDR3: CASSIGSSYEQYF; DNA: TGTGCCAGCAGTATAGGGAGCTCCTACGAGCAGTACTTC; size: few; length: 13; J: TRBJ2-7; V: TRBV6-6; D: -
CDR3: CASRIEGPNSPLHF; DNA: TGTGCCAGCCGAATTGAAGGGCCCAATTCACCCCTCCACTTT; size: -; length: 14; J: TRBJ1-6; V: TRBV27; D: -
CDR3: CASSIGQISGANVLTF; DNA: TGTGCCAGTAGTATTGGACAGATCTCTGGGGCCAACGTCCTGACTTTC; size: -; length: 16; J: TRBJ2-6; V: TRBV19; D: -
CDR3: CASSLGGGDTDTQYF; DNA: TGCGCCAGCAGCTTAGGCGGAGGCGACACAGATACGCAGTATTTT; size: once; length: 15; J: TRBJ2-3; V: TRBV5-1; D: -
CDR3: CASSLGVAGGQETQYF; DNA: TGTGCCAGCAGCTTGGGAGTAGCGGGAGGACAAGAGACCCAGTACTTC; size: -; length: 16; J: TRBJ2-5; V: TRBV5-5; D: TRBD2
CDR3: CASSLVIRANTEAFF; DNA: TGTGCCAGCAGCTTAGTGATTAGGGCGAACACTGAAGCTTTCTTT; size: -; length: 15; J: TRBJ1-1; V: TRBV11-2; D: -
CDR3: CASSGQGANTGELFF; DNA: TGTGCCAGTAGCGGACAGGGGGCGAACACCGGGGAGCTGTTTTTT; size: -; length: 15; J: TRBJ2-2; V: TRBV19; D: TRBD1
CDR3: CASSFLGLSISSYNEQFF; DNA: TGCGCCAGCAGCTTCTTGGGACTTTCTATTAGCTCCTACAATGAGCAGTTCTTC; size: -; length: 18; J: TRBJ2-1; V: TRBV5-1; D: -
CDR3: CASKGTQSSYEQYF; DNA: TGTGCCAGTAAGGGAACCCAAAGCTCCTACGAGCAGTACTTC; size: few; length: 14; J: TRBJ2-7; V: TRBV19; D: -